Included here is one T cell receptor beta chain sequence, with context. There is no known antigen for this receptor. Base qualities are missing; no much larger clone stands one base away. In total, roughly 670 healthy bone marrow donors made up the cohort. All cohort members were sampled while nominally healthy, although unrecorded immune exposures were likely present. The donor tested CMV seropositive, placing the donor among the 250 to 350 seropositive members of the cohort. Each donor provided a peripheral blood sample, and peripheral blood mononuclear cells were used for TCR beta sequencing. The Qiagen DNeasy Blood Extraction Kit was used to extract genomic DNA from the blood cell samples. The data derive from a study of cytomegalovirus exposure and HLA in healthy donors (dated by TCRdb to 2016 to 2017). For the study in its entirety: An earlier analysis of fewer than 750 of the donors reported over 250 Gb of sequence data and roughly 120 million unique TCR beta sequences obtained from about 179 million T cells. Using immunosequencing, the study profiled T cell repertoires from 640 or so subjects and related those repertoires to cytomegalovirus serostatus. An early release covering some 640 HLA-typed donors comprised around 300 gigabases of sequencing data and around 80 million unique TCR sequences. In a later analysis, previously published TCR beta repertoires from about 670 donors were re-analyzed and high-resolution HLA genotyping was added so that TCR occurrence patterns could be studied. In addition to the first cohort of 650 to 750 subjects, a separate validation cohort of 100 to 150 different subjects was used. Across 398 genotyped donors of the cohort, an average of approximately 240,000 unique TCR beta nucleotide sequences per donor were sequenced, and 15% to 20% of those sequences were non-productive. An earlier analysis of around 580 of the donors used high-throughput TCR beta sequencing to judge whether each TCR beta V gene segment behaved as functional or pseudogenic. In a later genetic analysis, genome-wide SNP genotypes for about three fifths of the roughly 670 donors were used, and that subset was treated as a discovery cohort. Of the approximately 400 genotyped donors, less than 85% were placed in the genetic ancestry cluster associated with self-reported Caucasian donors. Class I and class II HLA loci were covered by the typing at four-digit resolution. High-throughput TCR immunosequencing, statistical association of individual TCRs with disease status, and machine learning were combined to predict cytomegalovirus infection status. The aim of the study was to test whether cataloging public T cell receptors could identify signatures of past pathogen exposure. Every repertoire in the discovery cohort had been generated on one and the same sequencing platform. The number of donors typed differed by locus, with about 629-630 for A, B, C, DRB1 and DQB1, more than 500 for DQA1, 600 to 610 for DPA1, and some 440 for DPB1. In the later analysis, no new phenotypic data were used to find candidate immune exposures; instead, reliance was placed on TCR beta sequences and their occurrence across donors. Alongside the repertoire data, information on donor age, sex, ethnicity and CMV serostatus was compiled. Roughly 5 DR-DQ haplotypes were handled as single units for association and clustering, since linkage in the cohort was strong.

From cysteine to phenylalanine, the CDR3 is 14 amino acids long. The retained sequence is limited to the CDR3, 42 bases, with the frame set at the first base. CDR1 and CDR2 are drawn from the germline V gene: MGHDK, SYGVNS. The germline ends are 11 bases apart after V is trimmed by 6 bases and J by 2 bases. The library was obtained by the immunoSEQ multiplex PCR assay. A mixture of 60 forward primers for TCR Vbeta segments and 13 reverse primers for TCR Jbeta segments was used in the multiplex PCR. The CDR3 region of rearranged TCR beta genes was amplified from genomic DNA with a multiplex PCR assay. On the Illumina HiSeq System, the amplified TCR beta libraries were sequenced as 87-base-pair reads. In the paper's pipeline: A later analysis tallied around 82 million unique TCR beta chains across the approximately 670 repertoires, and around 10 million of those chains were shared by two or more donors. Raw reads were error-corrected and collapsed into unique sequences by a nearest-neighbor algorithm in which closely related sequences were merged to remove PCR and sequencing errors. Alignment of CDR3 sequences to IMGT reference sequences was used to assign V, D and J gene segments. For a sequence to be retained, at least a six-nucleotide match to both a V gene segment and a J gene segment was required. Rearrangements were called productive when the CDR3 lacked stop codons and stayed in frame with V and J; all others were non-productive. CDR3 was defined by IMGT convention, running from the second conserved V-encoded cysteine to the conserved J-encoded phenylalanine. The earlier analysis of some 600 of the donors excluded sequences that lacked an unambiguous match to a single V gene segment. An earlier analysis of 500 to 700 of the donors classified V segments as functional when productive rearrangements were above 56.7% and as segregating when the standard deviation between donors was above 5%. To diagnose cytomegalovirus status from the catalog of TCR beta chain sequences, a statistical classification framework was built. V and J gene assignment, in a later analysis, came from comparing TCR nucleotide sequences with IMGT/GENE-DB human TR gene sequences. The TCRdist pipeline was used in a later analysis to assign CDR3 sequences and most-parsimonious VDJ recombination scenarios. A later analysis defined each TCR beta chain by its CDR3 amino acid sequence plus V-gene family, and excluded reads lacking a unique V-gene family. To address suspected cross-contamination and a sequencing artifact, a later analysis removed over 500 highly shared, low-generation-probability nucleotide sequences. For each public chain, a later analysis derived a clonal expansion index from normalized ranks of inferred template counts within each repertoire. In a later analysis, generation probabilities were computed using a VDJ recombination model fitted to out-of-frame rearrangements, and the results were checked against IGoR. In a later analysis, TCR-TCR, TCR-HLA and TCR-CMV co-occurrence was scored with hypergeometric tests, and a repertoire-size bias correction was applied to TCR pairs. False discovery rates were estimated in a later analysis by permuting HLA or CMV assignments 20 times. In a later analysis, co-occurring TCRs were grouped using DBSCAN, and TCRdist sequence similarity was added for clustering within HLA-allele-positive subsets. For co-occurrence clustering, repertoires with fewer than 30,000 or more than 120,000 public chains were excluded, along with five repertoires with anomalous nucleotide sharing. This is the immuneACCESS table as TCRdb keeps it, with only in-frame sequences that have V and J called. A part of the clones is gone; compared with another copy, unresolved V genes explain less than half, and the rest is unexplained. V and J calls and clone size are as listed in that table; D and trimming were resolved from the DNA. This sample holds 130,000 or so clones; roughly 82% were observed only once. The top ten constitute about 3.2% of the sample.

Paper-wide results and their limitations: In a later analysis, 16,951 TCR beta sequences were associated with specific HLA alleles at a false discovery rate of 0.05. In vitro tests confirmed that a few of the cytomegalovirus-associated TCR beta chains recognize cytomegalovirus antigens. The authors suggested that the approach could potentially be generalized to other disease states and immunological phenotypes. In a later analysis, several top co-occurrence clusters were reported to appear linked to parvovirus B19, influenza, CMV and Epstein-Barr virus. A further reported finding was that TCR beta sequences accurately predicted the HLA-A and HLA-B alleles for most subjects in the first cohort. Because counts were too low, seventeen rarely observed V segments, including chromosome 9 orphons, were left out of the earlier analysis of roughly 600 of the donors. Broadly in line with IMGT annotations, most TCR beta V segments showed up in productive rearrangements about 87% or about 30% of the time in an earlier analysis of several hundred of the donors. A later analysis found that most CMV-associated TCR beta chains appeared HLA-restricted, with HLA associations seemingly driven largely by CMV exposure. The sequencing pipeline was judged likely to have produced a cluster of highly shared sequence variants as a technical artifact. CMV serostatus was the only immune exposure information available for the cohort. HLA typing was unavailable for some donors at each locus, so association tests used only the typed subset. In both the original and validation cohorts, the classifier was reported to diagnose cytomegalovirus status with high specificity and sensitivity. Roughly uniform sequencing depth across donors was assumed in presence/absence analyses, although this assumption may not hold. Only TCR beta chains were sequenced in this cohort, and the absence of alpha or paired-chain data limited detectable features. Correlated functional status among segregating V segments might be attributable to linkage disequilibrium, but an unknown experimental factor could not be ruled out. According to a later analysis, TCR association rates differed among HLA loci, with DRB1 alleles showing the most associated TCRs and HLA-C alleles showing the fewest. While some public TCRs were present in many individuals, most TCR sequences turned up only very rarely across donors. A later genetic analysis reported fewer N-insertions in productive TCRs among donors in an Asian-associated ancestry cluster than the roughly 650-donor mean. Compared with equally common non-associated chains, HLA-associated TCR beta chains in a later analysis were more clonally expanded and had lower generation probabilities. A total of roughly 160 TCR beta chains were listed by the study as associated with cytomegalovirus. In a later genetic analysis, a missense DCLRE1C variant was associated with V-gene and J-gene trimming of TCR beta chains, and the association was replicated in an independent cohort. The 87-base-pair reads could not distinguish some IMGT-functional V segments, including TRBV6-2 and TRBV6-3, so those segments were excluded. Assigning TCR associations to individual alleles was difficult when HLA alleles, especially DR and DQ, strongly co-occurred.

The TCR comes from a man in his late teens or twenties in good health and CMV-seropositive. The material sequenced was PBMCs. The sequence links TRBV25-1 to TRBJ1-3; TRBD1 is a weak D gene call, 5 bases matching. The sequence in DNA is TGTGCCAGCAGCCGGGGGTCGCCTGGAAACACCATATATTTT. Its protein is CASSRGSPGNTIYF.